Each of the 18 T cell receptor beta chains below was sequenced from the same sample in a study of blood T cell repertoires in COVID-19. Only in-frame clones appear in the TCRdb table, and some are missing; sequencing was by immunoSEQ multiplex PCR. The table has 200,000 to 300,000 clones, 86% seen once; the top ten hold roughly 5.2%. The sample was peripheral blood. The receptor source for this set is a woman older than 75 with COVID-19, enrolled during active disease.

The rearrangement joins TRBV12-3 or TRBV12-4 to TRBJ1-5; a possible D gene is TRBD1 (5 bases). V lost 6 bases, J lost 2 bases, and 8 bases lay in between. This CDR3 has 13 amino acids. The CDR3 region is CASRPGGNQPQHF. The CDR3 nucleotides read TGTGCCAGCAGGCCGGGGGGCAATCAGCCCCAGCATTTT.

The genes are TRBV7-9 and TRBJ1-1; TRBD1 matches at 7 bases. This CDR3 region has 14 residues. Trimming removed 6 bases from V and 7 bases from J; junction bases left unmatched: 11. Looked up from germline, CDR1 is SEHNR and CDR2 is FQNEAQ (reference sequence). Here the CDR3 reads CASRPQGTAVEAFF. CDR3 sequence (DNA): TGTGCCAGCAGACCCCAGGGGACAGCCGTTGAAGCTTTCTTT.

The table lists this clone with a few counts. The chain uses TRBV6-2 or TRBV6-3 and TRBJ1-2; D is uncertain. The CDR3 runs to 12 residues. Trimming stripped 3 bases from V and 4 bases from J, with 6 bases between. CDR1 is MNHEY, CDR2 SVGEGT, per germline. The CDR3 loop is CASSYGGYGYTF. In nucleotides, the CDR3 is TGTGCCAGCAGTTATGGAGGCTATGGCTACACCTTC.

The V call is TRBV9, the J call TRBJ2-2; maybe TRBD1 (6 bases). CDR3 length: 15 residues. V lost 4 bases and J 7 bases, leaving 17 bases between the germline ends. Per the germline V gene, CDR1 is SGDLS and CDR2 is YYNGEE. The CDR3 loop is CASSIVQGGGGELFF. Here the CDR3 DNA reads TGTGCCAGCAGCATAGTACAGGGTGGAGGCGGGGAGCTGTTTTTT.

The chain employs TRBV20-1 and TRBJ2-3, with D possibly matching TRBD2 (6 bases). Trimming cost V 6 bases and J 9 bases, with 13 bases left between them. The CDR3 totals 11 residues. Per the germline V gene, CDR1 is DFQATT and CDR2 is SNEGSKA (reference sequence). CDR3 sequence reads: CSARDFPTQYF. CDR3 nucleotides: TGCAGTGCAAGGGACTTCCCCACGCAGTATTTT.

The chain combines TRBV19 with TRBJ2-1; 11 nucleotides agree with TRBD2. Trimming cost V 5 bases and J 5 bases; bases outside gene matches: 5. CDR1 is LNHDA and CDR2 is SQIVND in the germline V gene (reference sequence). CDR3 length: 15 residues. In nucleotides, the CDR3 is TGTGCCAGTAGTGTCCCTAGCGGGGGGAACAATGAGCAGTTCTTC. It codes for CASSVPSGGNNEQFF.

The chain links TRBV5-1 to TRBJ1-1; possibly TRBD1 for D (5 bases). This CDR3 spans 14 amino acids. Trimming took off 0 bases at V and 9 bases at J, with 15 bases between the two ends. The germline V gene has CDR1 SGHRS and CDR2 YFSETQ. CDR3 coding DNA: TGCGCCAGCAGCTTGGAAGGGCAGGGTAGGCAAGCTTTCTTT. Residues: CASSLEGQGRQAFF.

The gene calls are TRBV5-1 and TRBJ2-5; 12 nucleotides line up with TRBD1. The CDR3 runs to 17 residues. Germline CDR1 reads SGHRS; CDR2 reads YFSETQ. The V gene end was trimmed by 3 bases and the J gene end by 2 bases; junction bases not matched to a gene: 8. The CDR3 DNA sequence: TGCGCCAGCAGCTACGGGACAGGGGGCATTTGGCAAGAGACCCAGTACTTC. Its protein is CASSYGTGGIWQETQYF.

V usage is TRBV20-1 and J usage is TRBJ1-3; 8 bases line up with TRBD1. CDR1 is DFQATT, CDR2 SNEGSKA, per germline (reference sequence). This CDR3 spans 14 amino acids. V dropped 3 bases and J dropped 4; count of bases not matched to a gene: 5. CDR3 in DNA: TGCAGTGCTAGTTTACAGGGGGGAGGAAACACCATATATTTT. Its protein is CSASLQGGGNTIYF.

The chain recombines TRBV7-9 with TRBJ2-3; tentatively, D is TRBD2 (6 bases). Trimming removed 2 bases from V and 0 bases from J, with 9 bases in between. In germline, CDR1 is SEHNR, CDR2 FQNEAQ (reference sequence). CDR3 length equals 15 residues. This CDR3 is CASSLRTTSTDTQYF. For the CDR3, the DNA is TGTGCCAGCAGCTTAAGGACTACTAGCACAGATACGCAGTATTTT.

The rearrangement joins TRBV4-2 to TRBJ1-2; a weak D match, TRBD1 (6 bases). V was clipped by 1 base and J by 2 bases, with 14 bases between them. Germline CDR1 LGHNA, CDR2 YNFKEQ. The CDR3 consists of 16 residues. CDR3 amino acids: CASSQVDAGANYGYTF. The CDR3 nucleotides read TGTGCCAGCAGCCAAGTCGATGCAGGGGCCAACTATGGCTACACCTTC.

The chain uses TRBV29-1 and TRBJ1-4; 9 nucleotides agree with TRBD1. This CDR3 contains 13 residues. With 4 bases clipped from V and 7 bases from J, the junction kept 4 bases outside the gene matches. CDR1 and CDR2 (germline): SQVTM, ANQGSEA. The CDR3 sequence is CSVGQGVGEKLFF. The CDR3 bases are TGCAGCGTTGGACAGGGGGTTGGTGAAAAACTGTTTTTT.

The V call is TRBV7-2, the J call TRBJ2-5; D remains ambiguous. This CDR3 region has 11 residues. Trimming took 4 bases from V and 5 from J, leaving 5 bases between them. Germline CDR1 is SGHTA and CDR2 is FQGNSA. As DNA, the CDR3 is TGTGCCAGCAGCTCCCATGAGACCCAGTACTTC. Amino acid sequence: CASSSHETQYF.

CDR3 region: CASSHQGARGNTIYF. The CDR3 DNA sequence: TGCGCCAGCAGCCATCAGGGGGCTCGTGGAAACACCATATATTTT. The rearrangement links TRBV4-1 to TRBJ1-3, with TRBD1 matching 8 bases. V trimming: 3 bases; J trimming: 3 bases; junction bases outside the gene matches: 4. The CDR3 loop spans 15 amino acids. Germline V lookup: CDR1 MGHRA, CDR2 YSYEKL.

The CDR3 bases are TGTGCCAGCAGGGACGCCCAGCGGGGGGGCGTCGGGGAGCTGTTTTTT. Translation: CASRDAQRGGVGELFF. The chain links TRBV5-4 to TRBJ2-2, with 10 bases matching TRBD2. CDR3 length: 16 amino acids. Germline CDR1 reads SGHNT; CDR2 reads YYREEE (reference sequence). V lost 5 bases to trimming and J lost 7 bases; unmatched junction nucleotides: 11.

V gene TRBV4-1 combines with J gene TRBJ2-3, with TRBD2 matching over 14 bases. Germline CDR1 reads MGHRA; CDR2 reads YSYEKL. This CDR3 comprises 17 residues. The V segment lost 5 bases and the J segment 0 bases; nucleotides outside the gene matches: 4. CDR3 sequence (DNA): TGCGCCAGCAGCGGGACTAGCGGGGGTTCTAGCACAGATACGCAGTATTTT. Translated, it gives CASSGTSGGSSTDTQYF.

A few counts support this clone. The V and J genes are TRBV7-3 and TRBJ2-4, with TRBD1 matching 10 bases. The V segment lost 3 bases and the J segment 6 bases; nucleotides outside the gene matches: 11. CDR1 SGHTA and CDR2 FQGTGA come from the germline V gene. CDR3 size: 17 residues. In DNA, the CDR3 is TGTGCCAGCAGCTTCCTCGGGACAGGGGTCGTCCTAAACATTCAGTACTTC. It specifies CASSFLGTGVVLNIQYF. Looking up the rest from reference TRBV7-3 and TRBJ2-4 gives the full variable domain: GAGVSQTPSNKVTEKGKYVELRCDPISGHTALYWYRQSLGQGPEFLIYFQGTGAADDSGLPNDRFFAVRPEGSVSTLKIQRTERGDSAVYLCASSFLGTGVVLNIQYFGAGTRLSVL.

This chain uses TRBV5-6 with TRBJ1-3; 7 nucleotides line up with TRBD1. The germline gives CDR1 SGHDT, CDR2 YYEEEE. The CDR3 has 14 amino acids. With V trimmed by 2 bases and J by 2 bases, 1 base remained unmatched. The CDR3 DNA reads TGTGCCAGCAGCTTCACAGGGGCTGGAAACACCATATATTTT. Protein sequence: CASSFTGAGNTIYF. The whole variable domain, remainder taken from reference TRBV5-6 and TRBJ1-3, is DAGVTQSPTHLIKTRGQQVTLRCSPKSGHDTVSWYQQALGQGPQFIFQYYEEEERQRGNFPDRFSGHQFPNYSSELNVNALLLGDSALYLCASSFTGAGNTIYFGEGSWLTVV.